The TCR beta chain under discussion was sequenced for a study of CD8 T cells in ankylosing spondylitis. Overall study results and limits: Disease-linked clones proved CD8+ and comparatively uncommon in peripheral blood. Characteristic, it appeared, of ankylosing spondylitis blood was a TCR beta motif of roughly eight highly homologous variants. It was reported that disease-linked clones were significantly enriched in matched ankylosing spondylitis synovial fluid.

This CDR3 contains 12 residues. With 6 bases clipped from V and 3 bases from J, the junction kept 2 bases outside the gene matches. In germline, CDR1 is SNHLY, CDR2 FYNNEI. Quantitative 5'-RACE with molecular barcodes generated TCR beta libraries. Using its own MiXCR run on the 5' RACE reads, TCRdb lists one record per CDR3 protein. The sample records over 400,000 distinct CDR3 sequences, roughly 25% being singletons. As for this clonotype: Its antigen is still unknown.

This receptor was taken from a male donor with ankylosing spondylitis. Sequencing input: blood, either unsorted or a sorted T cell fraction (not recorded which). The chain links TRBV2 to TRBJ2-7; 7 positions match TRBD2. The CDR3 here is CASSGDYYEQYV. Written as DNA, the CDR3 is TGTGCCAGCAGCGGGGACTACTACGAGCAGTACGTC.